The source of this T cell receptor beta chain is a study of OX40 agonist ivuxolimab in advanced cancers. On the study more broadly: The mean age was approximately 60 years, ranging from about 20 to 90, with 65% to 85% of participants male. General study results and limits: CD4+ and CD8+ T cells in blood underwent clonal expansion by week 6 at 0.1 to 3.0 mg/kg.

The data were produced by immunoSEQ multiplex PCR, yet TCRdb's version contains in-frame clones alone and is incomplete. The sample contains 100,000 to 150,000 clones, less than 95% of which appear only once. This clone came up once. Its antigen remains unidentified. The CDR3 totals 21 residues. The ends were cut back, 0 bases at V and 2 bases at J, with 25 bases in the middle. Germline V lookup: CDR1 LNHDA, CDR2 SQIVND (reference sequence). The investigators sampled blood at baseline, at cycle 4 day 1, and at cycle 7 day 1. This clonotype was sampled from an adult with an advanced solid tumor such as melanoma, head and neck, liver or kidney cancer. Source: CD4+ or CD8+ T cells sorted from blood, taken in a trial of the OX40 agonist ivuxolimab. The chain joins TRBV19 to TRBJ2-2, with D possibly being TRBD2 (6 bases). Here the CDR3 reads CASSIELISGLATINTGELFF. CDR3 nucleotides: TGTGCCAGTAGTATAGAACTCATAAGCGGGCTAGCAACTATTAACACCGGGGAGCTGTTTTTT.